This record concerns one TCR beta chain sequence. Its antigen is as yet unknown. cDNA libraries for TCR beta contained unique molecular identifiers. Between roughly 0.95 and 10 million T cells gave rise to roughly 0.5 million cDNA molecules. TCRdb re-analysed the PCR reads in MiXCR, keeping a single row per CDR3 protein. Here the sample spans hundreds of thousands of distinct CDR3 sequences, approximately 50% being singletons. This specimen belongs to a study of post-analysis software for immune sequencing data. About the study: The disease courses covered relapsing-remitting, secondary progressive and progressive-relapsing multiple sclerosis. Findings and caveats of the study: A handful of TRBV segments were significantly more frequent in patients than in controls. TRBV5-6, TRBV5-1 and TRBV20-1 were among these segments.

There are 14 residues in the CDR3. V was pared by 6 bases and J by 6 bases, with 2 bases of the junction left unmatched. Specimen: blood. The V and J genes are TRBV12-3 or TRBV12-4 and TRBJ2-1; 13 bases fit TRBD2. The sequence came from a girl aged 10-17 years with multiple sclerosis. In DNA form, the CDR3 reads TGTGCCAGCAGGAGACTAGCGGGGGGCAATGAGCAGTTCTTC. Translated: CASRRLAGGNEQFF.